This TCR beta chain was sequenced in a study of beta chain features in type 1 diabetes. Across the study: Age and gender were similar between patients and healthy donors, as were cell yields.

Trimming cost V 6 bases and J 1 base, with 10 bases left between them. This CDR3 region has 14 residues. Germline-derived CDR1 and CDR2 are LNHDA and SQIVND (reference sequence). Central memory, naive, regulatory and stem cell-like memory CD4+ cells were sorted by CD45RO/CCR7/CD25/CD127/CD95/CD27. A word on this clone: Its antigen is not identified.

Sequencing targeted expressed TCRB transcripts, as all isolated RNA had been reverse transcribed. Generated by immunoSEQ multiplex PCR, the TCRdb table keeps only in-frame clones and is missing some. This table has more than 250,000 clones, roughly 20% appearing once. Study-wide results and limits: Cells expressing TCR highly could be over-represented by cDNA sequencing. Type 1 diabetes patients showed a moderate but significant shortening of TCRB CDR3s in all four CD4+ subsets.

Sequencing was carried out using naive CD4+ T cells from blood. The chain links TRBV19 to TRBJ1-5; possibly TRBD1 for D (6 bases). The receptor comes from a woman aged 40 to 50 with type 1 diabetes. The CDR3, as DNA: TGTGCCAGTAGGCCCACAGGGAGCAATCAGCCCCAGCATTTT. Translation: CASRPTGSNQPQHF.